Sequencing of this T cell receptor beta chain was carried out in a study of CD8+ T cells in alopecia areata. Starting from PBMCs, sorting isolated CD4+ and CD8+ T cells. The germline V gene encodes CDR1 GTSNPN and CDR2 SVGIG (reference sequence). The CDR3 spans 14 residues. V trimming: 2 bases; J trimming: 4 bases; junction bases outside the gene matches: 7. RNA extraction was followed by reverse transcription into cDNA, which acted as the sequencing template. TCRdb's copy holds only in-frame clones and misses some; the assay was immunoSEQ multiplex PCR. The sample carries around 34,000 clones, around 50% recorded once.

This receptor was identified in a human donor with alopecia areata. The sequenced sample was NKG2D-high CD8+ T cells sorted from blood. V is TRBV30 and J is TRBJ2-7, with TRBD2 identical over 8 bases. DNA for the CDR3: TGTGCCTGGAGTTCGCCAGCGGGAGATTACGAGCAGTACTTC. It is translated as CAWSSPAGDYEQYF.